This entry concerns a single T cell receptor beta chain. Per germline, CDR1 SGHDN and CDR2 FVKESK. V dropped 7 bases and J dropped 3 bases, with 18 bases sitting between them. This CDR3 contains 15 residues. Repertoires were generated with immunoSEQ multiplex PCR, while TCRdb's copy carries only in-frame clones and drops some. The sample shows roughly 100,000 clones, about 90% of them seen only once. This entry comes from a study of blood T cell repertoires in COVID-19. The overall study: The origin of the acute and convalescent COVID-19 samples was the United States, Italy and Spain.

This sequence originates from a middle-aged man with acute or convalescent COVID-19. The V call is TRBV14, the J call TRBJ1-1, with D maybe TRBD1 (6 bases). The sequenced sample was peripheral blood. The CDR3 sequence is CASNYIRTEDTEAFF. CDR3 nucleotides: TGTGCCAGCAACTACATCAGGACAGAAGACACTGAAGCTTTCTTT.